One sample yielded the 9 T cell receptor beta chains listed below, sequenced in a study of blood T cell repertoires in COVID-19. The repertoire was sequenced with immunoSEQ multiplex PCR; TCRdb's copy has only in-frame clones and lacks some. The table lists more than 85,000 clones, about 72% of them singletons. Sample: peripheral blood. These receptors were taken from a woman in her sixties with acute or convalescent COVID-19.

J is TRBJ2-1 and V is TRBV30; D perhaps matches TRBD2 (7 bases). The V end lost 2 bases, the J end lost 1 base, and 15 bases lay between the germline ends. Germline V gene lookup returns CDR1 GTSNPN and CDR2 SVGIG (reference sequence). The CDR3 is 16 amino acids. CDR3 nucleotides: TGTGCCTGGAGTCAGGGGTCAGCGGGGTCCTACAATGAGCAGTTCTTC. Its protein is CAWSQGSAGSYNEQFF. Using reference TRBV30 and TRBJ2-1 for the parts outside the CDR3, the full variable domain is SQTIHQWPATLVQPVGSPLSLECTVEGTSNPNLYWYRQAAGRGLQLLFYSVGIGQISSEVPQNLSASRPQDRQFILSSKKLLLSDSGFYLCAWSQGSAGSYNEQFFGPGTRLTVL.

This chain connects TRBV18 to TRBJ2-4, with a weak D call TRBD1 (5 bases). Germline V gives CDR1 KGHSH, CDR2 LQKENI. The CDR3 loop spans 14 amino acids. Trimming removed 3 bases from V and 7 bases from J, with 13 bases in between. CDR3 DNA sequence: TGTGCCAGCTCACCCCCAGGGCACAAGAACATTCAGTACTTC. It codes for CASSPPGHKNIQYF.

The rearrangement joins TRBV2 to TRBJ1-1, with D hard to call. In germline, CDR1 is SNHLY, CDR2 FYNNEI. The V end was cut by 7 bases, the J end by 0 bases, with 9 bases between. The CDR3 has 13 amino acids. CDR3 loop: CASNPTVNTEAFF. The CDR3, as DNA: TGTGCCAGCAATCCTACAGTGAACACTGAAGCTTTCTTT.

The chain recombines TRBV24-1 with TRBJ1-2; 7 nucleotides line up with TRBD1. CDR1 and CDR2 (germline): KGHDR, SFDVKD. CDR3 length: 17 residues. Trimming took 5 bases from V and 2 from J; bases not matched to a gene: 13. The CDR3, as DNA: TGTGCCACCAGTGGCCCGAAGACAGGGTTTGGAAACTATGGCTACACCTTC. Amino acid sequence: CATSGPKTGFGNYGYTF.

The V call is TRBV9, the J call TRBJ1-3; TRBD1 matches 9 bases. Germline V gene sequence: CDR1 SGDLS, CDR2 YYNGEE. With 4 bases clipped from V and 4 bases from J, the junction kept 9 bases outside the gene matches. The CDR3 sequence is 16 residues long. CDR3 in amino acids: CASSLGTGLTGNTIYF. As DNA, the CDR3 is TGTGCCAGCAGCTTAGGGACAGGGTTGACGGGAAACACCATATATTTT.

The chain has TRBV6-1 and TRBJ1-3; D may be TRBD1 (6 bases). This CDR3 region has 15 residues. The V and J ends lost 2 bases and 2 bases respectively, with 10 bases between them. Germline CDR1 MNHNS, CDR2 SASEGT. The CDR3 DNA is TGTGCCAGCAGTGAACCAGGGGTGGCTGGAAACACCATATATTTT. Amino acids: CASSEPGVAGNTIYF.

The chain employs TRBV18 and TRBJ1-6, with no clear D. CDR1 is KGHSH and CDR2 is LQKENI in the germline V gene. V lost 4 bases to trimming and J lost 6 bases, with 10 bases between them. This CDR3 is 14 amino acids long. This CDR3 reads CASSRSRANSPLHF. The CDR3 bases are TGTGCCAGCTCACGGAGCCGTGCTAATTCACCCCTCCACTTT.

The rearrangement links TRBV11-2 to TRBJ1-6; D is uncertain. This CDR3 is 19 amino acids long. The germline V gene encodes CDR1 SGHAT and CDR2 FQNNGV. The V gene lost 1 base and the J gene lost 1 base, with 17 bases spanning the gap. The CDR3: CASSLGRSYGISYNSPLHF. The DNA of the CDR3 is TGTGCCAGCAGCTTAGGGAGGTCTTATGGGATATCCTATAATTCACCCCTCCACTTT.

The CDR3 DNA follows: TGTGCCAGCTCACCCCGGGGTGGTGGAGGCTACACCTTC. Translating gives CASSPRGGGGYTF. This chain joins TRBV19 and TRBJ1-2; unclear D gene. Trimming took 9 bases from V and 8 from J, leaving 19 bases between them. The CDR3 is 13 residues long. The germline gives CDR1 LNHDA, CDR2 SQIVND (reference sequence).